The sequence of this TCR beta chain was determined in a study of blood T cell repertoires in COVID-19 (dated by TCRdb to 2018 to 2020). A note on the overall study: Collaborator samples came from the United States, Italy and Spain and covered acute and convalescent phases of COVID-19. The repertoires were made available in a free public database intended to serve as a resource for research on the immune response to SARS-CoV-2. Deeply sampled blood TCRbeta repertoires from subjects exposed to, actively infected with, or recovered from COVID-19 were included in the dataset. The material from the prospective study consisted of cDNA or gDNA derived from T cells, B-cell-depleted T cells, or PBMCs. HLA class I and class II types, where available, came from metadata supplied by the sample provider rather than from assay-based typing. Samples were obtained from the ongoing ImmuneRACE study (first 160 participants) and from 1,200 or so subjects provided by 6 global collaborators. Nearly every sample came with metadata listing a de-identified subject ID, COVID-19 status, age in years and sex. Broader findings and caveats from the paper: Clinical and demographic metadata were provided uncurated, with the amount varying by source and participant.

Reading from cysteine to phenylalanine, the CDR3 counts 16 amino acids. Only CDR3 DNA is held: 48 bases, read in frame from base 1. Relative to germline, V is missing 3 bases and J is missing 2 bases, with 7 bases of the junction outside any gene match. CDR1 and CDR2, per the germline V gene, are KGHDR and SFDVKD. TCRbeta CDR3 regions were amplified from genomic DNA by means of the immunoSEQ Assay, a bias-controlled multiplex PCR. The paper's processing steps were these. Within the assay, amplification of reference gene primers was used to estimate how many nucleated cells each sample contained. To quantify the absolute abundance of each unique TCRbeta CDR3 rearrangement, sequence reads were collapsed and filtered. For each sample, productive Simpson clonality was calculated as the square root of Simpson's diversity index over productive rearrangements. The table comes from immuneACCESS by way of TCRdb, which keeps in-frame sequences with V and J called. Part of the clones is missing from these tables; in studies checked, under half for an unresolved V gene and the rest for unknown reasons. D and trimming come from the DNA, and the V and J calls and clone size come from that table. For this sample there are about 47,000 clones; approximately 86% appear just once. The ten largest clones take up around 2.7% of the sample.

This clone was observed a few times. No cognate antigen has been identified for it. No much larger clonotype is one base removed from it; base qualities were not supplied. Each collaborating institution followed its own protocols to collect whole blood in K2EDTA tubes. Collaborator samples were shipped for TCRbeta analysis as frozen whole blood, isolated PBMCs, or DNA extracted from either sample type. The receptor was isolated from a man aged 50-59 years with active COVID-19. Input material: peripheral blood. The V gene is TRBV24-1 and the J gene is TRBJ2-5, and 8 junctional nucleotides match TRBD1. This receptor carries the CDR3 CATSDAPGGGQETQYF. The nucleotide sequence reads TGTGCCACCAGTGATGCTCCAGGGGGCGGTCAAGAGACCCAGTACTTC.